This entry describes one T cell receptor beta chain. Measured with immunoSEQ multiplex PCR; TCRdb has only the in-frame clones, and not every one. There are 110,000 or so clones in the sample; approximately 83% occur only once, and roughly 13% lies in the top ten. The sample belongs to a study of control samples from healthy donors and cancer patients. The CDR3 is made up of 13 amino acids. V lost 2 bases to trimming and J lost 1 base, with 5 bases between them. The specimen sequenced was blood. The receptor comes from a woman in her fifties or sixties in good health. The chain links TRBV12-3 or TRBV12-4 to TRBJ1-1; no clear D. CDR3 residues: CASSLKTNTEAFF. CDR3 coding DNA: TGTGCCAGCAGTTTAAAAACGAACACTGAAGCTTTCTTT.